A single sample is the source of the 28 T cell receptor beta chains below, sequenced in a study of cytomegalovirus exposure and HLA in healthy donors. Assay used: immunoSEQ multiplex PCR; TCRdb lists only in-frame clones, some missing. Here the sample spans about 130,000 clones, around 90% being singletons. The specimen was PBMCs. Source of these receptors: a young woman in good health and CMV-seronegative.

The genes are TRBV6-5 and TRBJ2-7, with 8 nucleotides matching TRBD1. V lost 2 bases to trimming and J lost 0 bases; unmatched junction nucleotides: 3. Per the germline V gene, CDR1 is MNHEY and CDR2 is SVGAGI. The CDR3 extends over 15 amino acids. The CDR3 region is CASSYRTGSSYEQYF. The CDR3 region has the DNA TGTGCCAGCAGTTACAGGACAGGGAGCTCCTACGAGCAGTACTTC.

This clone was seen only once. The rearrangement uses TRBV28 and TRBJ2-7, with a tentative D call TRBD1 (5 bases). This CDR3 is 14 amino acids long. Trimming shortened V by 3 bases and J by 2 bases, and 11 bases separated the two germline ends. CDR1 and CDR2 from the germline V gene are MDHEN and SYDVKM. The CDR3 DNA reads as TGTGCCAGCAGTTTCGACAGCGACGCCTACGAGCAGTACTTC. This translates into CASSFDSDAYEQYF.

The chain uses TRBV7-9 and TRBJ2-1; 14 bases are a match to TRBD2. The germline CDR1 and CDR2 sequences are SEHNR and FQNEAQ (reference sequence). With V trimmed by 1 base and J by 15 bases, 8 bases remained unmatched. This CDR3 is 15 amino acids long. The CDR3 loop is CASSLETSGRAPPFF. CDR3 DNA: TGTGCCAGCAGCTTAGAGACTAGCGGGAGGGCCCCCCCGTTCTTC.

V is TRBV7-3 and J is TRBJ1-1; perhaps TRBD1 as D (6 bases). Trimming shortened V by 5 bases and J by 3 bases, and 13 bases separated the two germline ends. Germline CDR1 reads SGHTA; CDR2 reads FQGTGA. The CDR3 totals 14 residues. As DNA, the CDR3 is TGTGCCAGCAGCCTCGACAGGACTTACACTGAAGCTTTCTTT. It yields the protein CASSLDRTYTEAFF.

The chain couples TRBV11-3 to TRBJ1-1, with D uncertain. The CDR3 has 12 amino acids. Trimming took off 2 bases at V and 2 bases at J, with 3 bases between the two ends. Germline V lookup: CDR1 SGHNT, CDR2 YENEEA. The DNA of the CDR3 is TGTGCCAGCAGCTTACAAAACACTGAAGCTTTCTTT. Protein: CASSLQNTEAFF. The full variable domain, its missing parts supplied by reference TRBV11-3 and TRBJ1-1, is EAGVVQSPRYKIIEKKQPVAFWCNPISGHNTLYWYLQNLGQGPELLIRYENEEAVDDSQLPKDRFSAERLKGVDSTLKIQPAELGDSAVYLCASSLQNTEAFFGQGTRLTVV.

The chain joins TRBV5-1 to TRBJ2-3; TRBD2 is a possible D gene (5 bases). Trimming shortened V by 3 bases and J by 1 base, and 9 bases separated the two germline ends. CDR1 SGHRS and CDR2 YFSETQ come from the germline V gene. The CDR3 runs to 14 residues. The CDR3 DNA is TGCGCCAGCAGCTCGATGCGGGGCACAGATACGCAGTATTTT. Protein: CASSSMRGTDTQYF.

The CDR3 bases are TGCGCCAGCAGCTTGTGGGGCCCTGCTACGAACACTGAAGCTTTCTTT. As protein: CASSLWGPATNTEAFF. The chain links TRBV5-1 to TRBJ1-1, with D maybe TRBD1 (5 bases). This CDR3 is 16 amino acids long. V was cut by 1 base and J by 1 base, with 14 bases left in between. From germline, CDR1 is SGHRS and CDR2 YFSETQ.

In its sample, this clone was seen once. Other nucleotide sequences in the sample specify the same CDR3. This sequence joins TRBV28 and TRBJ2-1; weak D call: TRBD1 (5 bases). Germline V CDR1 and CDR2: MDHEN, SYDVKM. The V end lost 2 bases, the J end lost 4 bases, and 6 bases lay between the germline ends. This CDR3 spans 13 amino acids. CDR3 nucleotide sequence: TGTGCCAGCAGTTTACCAGGGTACAATGAGCAGTTCTTC. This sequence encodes CASSLPGYNEQFF.

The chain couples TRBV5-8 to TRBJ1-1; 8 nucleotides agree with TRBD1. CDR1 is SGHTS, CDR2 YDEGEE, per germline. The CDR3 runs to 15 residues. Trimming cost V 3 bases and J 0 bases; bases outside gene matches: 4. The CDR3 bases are TGTGCCAGCAGCTCTTCAGGGGGCTTGAACACTGAAGCTTTCTTT. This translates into CASSSSGGLNTEAFF.

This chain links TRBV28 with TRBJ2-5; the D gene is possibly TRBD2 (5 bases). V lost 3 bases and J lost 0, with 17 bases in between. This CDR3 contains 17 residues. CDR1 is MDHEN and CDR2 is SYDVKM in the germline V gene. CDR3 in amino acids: CASSFGLGAVYQETQYF. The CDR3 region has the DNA TGTGCCAGCAGTTTCGGATTAGGAGCGGTGTACCAAGAGACCCAGTACTTC.

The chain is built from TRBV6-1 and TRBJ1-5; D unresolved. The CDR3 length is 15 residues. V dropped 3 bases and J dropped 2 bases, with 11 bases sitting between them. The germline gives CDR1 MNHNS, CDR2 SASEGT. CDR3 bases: TGTGCCAGCAGTGATTGGGGAGTGGGCAATCAGCCCCAGCATTTT. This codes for CASSDWGVGNQPQHF.

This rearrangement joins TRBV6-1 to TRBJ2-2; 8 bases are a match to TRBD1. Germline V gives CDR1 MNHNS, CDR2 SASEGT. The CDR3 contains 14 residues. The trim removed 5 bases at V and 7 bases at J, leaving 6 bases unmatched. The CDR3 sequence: CASSWQGADGELFF. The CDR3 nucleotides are TGTGCCAGCAGTTGGCAGGGGGCGGACGGGGAGCTGTTTTTT.

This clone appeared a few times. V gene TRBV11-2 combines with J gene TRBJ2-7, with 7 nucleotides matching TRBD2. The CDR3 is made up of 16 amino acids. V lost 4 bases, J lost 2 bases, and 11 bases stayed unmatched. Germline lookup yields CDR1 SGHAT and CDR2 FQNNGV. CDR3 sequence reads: CASSSVGGTNAYEQYF. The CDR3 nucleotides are TGTGCCAGCAGCTCGGTAGGCGGGACTAATGCCTACGAGCAGTACTTC.

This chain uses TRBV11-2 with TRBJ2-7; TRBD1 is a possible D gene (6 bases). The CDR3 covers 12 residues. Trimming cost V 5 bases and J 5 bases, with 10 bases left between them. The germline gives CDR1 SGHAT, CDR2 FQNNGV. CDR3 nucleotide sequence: TGTGCCAGCAGCCCCACAGGGAACGAGCAGTACTTC. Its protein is CASSPTGNEQYF.

The CDR3 reads CSAPEKKGGVGSYNEQFF. The CDR3 DNA follows: TGCAGCGCCCCGGAAAAAAAGGGGGGGGTTGGGTCCTACAATGAGCAGTTCTTC. The chain uses TRBV29-1 and TRBJ2-1, with D perhaps TRBD2 (7 bases). This CDR3 contains 18 residues. Trimming pared 7 bases from V and 1 base from J, leaving 26 bases between. Per the germline V gene, CDR1 is SQVTM and CDR2 is ANQGSEA.

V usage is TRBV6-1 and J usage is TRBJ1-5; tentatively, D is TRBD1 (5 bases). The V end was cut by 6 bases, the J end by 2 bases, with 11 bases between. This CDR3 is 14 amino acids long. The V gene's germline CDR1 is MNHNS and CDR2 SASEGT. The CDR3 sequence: CASRAGHGNQPQHF. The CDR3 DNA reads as TGTGCCAGCAGGGCAGGGCACGGCAATCAGCCCCAGCATTTT.

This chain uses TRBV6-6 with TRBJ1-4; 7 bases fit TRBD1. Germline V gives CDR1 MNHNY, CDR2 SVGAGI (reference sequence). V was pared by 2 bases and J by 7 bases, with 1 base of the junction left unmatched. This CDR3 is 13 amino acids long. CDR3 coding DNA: TGTGCCAGCAGTTACAGGGGGCGTGAAAAACTGTTTTTT. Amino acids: CASSYRGREKLFF.

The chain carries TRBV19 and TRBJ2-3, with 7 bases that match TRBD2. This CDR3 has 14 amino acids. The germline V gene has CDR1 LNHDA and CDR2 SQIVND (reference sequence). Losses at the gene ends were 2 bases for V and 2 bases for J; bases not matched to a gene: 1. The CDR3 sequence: CASSISGTTDTQYF. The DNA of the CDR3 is TGTGCCAGTAGTATAAGCGGGACCACAGATACGCAGTATTTT.

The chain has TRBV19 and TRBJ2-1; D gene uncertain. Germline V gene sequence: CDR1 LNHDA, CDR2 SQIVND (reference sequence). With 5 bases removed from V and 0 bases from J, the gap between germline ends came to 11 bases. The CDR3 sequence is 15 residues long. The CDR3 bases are TGTGCCAGTAGTTCTAGATCCAGCTCCTACAATGAGCAGTTCTTC. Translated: CASSSRSSSYNEQFF.

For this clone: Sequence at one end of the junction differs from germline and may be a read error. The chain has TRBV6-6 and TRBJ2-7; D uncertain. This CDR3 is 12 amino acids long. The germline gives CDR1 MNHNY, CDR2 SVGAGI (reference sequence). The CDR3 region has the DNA TGTGCCAGCAGGGGCTCCACCTACGAGCAGTACTTT. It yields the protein CASRGSTYEQYF.

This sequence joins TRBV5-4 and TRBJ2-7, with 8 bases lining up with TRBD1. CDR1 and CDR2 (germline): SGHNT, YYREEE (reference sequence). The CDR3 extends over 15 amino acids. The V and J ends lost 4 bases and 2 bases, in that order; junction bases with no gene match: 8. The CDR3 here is CASSQGTGLAYEQYF. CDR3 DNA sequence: TGTGCCAGCAGCCAAGGGACAGGTCTTGCCTACGAGCAGTACTTC.

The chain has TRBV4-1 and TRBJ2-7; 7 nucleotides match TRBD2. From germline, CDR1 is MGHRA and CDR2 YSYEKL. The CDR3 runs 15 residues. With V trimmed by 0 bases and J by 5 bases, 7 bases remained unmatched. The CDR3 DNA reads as TGCGCCAGCAGCCAAGAATCACCCCGGGGGGACGAGCAGTACTTC. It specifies CASSQESPRGDEQYF.

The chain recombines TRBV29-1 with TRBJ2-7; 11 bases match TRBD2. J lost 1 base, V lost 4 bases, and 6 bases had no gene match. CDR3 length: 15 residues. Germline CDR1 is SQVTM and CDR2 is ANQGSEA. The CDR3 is CSVGFSGRGSYEQYF. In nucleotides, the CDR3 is TGCAGCGTTGGGTTTAGCGGGAGGGGATCCTACGAGCAGTACTTC.

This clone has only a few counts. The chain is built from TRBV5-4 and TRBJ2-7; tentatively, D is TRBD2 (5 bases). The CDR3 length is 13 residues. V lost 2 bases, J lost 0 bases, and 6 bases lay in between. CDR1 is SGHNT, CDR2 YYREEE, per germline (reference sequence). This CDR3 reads CASSFRGSYEQYF. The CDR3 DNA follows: TGTGCCAGCAGCTTCCGGGGCTCCTACGAGCAGTACTTC.

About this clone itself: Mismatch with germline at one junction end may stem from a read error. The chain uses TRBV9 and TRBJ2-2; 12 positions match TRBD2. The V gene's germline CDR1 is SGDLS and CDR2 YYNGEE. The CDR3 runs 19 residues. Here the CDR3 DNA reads TGTGCCAGCAGCACCCCGACTAGCGGGAGACCGTCGAAAACCGGGGAGCTGTTTTTT. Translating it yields CASSTPTSGRPSKTGELFF.

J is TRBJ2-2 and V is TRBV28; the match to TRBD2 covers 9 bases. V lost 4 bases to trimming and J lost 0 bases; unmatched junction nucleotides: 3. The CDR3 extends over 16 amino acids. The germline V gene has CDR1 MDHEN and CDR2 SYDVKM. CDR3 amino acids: CASSSRLAANTGELFF. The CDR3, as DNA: TGTGCCAGCAGTTCACGACTAGCGGCGAACACCGGGGAGCTGTTTTTT.

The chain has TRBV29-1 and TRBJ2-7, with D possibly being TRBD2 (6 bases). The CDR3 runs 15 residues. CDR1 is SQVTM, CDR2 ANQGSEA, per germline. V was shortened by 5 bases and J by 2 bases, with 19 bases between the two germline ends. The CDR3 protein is CSVTGWRGGTYEQYF. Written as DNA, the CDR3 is TGCAGCGTTACCGGATGGCGGGGTGGAACCTACGAGCAGTACTTC.

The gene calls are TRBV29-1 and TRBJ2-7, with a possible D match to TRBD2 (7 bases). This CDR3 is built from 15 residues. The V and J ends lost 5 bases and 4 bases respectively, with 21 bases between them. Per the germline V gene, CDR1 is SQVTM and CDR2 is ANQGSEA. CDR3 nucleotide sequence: TGCAGCGTTCTCGATCGGGGGGCCGTGTCGTACGAGCAGTACTTC. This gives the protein CSVLDRGAVSYEQYF.